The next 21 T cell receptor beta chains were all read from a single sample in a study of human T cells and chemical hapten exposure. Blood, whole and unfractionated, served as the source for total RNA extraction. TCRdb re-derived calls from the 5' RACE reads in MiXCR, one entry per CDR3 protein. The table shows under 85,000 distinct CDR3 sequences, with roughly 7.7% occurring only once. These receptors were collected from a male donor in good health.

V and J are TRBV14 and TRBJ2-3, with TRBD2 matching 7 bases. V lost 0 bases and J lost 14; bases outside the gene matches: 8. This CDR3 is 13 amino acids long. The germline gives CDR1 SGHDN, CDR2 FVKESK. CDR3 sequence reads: CASSQDLGLDPYF. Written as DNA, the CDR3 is TGTGCCAGCAGCCAAGATTTAGGACTAGATCCGTATTTT.

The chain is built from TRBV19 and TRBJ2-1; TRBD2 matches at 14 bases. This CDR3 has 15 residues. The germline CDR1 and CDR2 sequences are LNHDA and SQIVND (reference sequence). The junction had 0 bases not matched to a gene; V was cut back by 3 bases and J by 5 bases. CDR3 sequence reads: CASSMGLAGDNEQFF. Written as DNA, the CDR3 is TGTGCCAGTAGTATGGGACTAGCGGGGGACAATGAGCAGTTCTTC.

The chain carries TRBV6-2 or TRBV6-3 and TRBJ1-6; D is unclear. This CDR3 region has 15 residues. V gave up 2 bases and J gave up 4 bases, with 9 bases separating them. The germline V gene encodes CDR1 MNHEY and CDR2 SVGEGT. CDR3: CASSYDGIYNSPLHF. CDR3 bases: TGTGCCAGCAGTTACGACGGGATTTATAATTCACCCCTCCACTTT.

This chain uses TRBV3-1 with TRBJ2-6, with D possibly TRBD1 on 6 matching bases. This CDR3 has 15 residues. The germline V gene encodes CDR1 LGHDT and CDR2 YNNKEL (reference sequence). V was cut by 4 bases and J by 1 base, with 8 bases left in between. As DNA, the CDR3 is TGTGCCAGCAGCCTCCAGGGGTCTGGGGCCAACGTCCTGACTTTC. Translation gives CASSLQGSGANVLTF.

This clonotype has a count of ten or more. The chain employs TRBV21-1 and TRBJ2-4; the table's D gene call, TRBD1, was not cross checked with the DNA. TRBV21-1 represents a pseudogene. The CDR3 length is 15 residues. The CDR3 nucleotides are TGTGCCAGCAGCAAAGAGGAGGGACAGAAAAACATTCAGTACTTC. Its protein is CASSKEEGQKNIQYF.

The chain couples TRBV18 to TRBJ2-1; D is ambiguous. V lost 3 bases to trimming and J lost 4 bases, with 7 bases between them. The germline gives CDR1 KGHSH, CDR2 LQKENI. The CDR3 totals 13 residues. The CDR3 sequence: CASSPRLYNEQFF. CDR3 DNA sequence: TGTGCCAGCTCACCGAGACTTTACAATGAGCAGTTCTTC.

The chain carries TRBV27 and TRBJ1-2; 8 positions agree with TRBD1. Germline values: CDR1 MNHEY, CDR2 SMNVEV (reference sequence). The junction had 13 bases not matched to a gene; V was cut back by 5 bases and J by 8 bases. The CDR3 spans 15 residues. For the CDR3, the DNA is TGTGCCAGCAGTCCCAACCCCGGGACAGGTCTGGGCTACACCTTC. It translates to CASSPNPGTGLGYTF.

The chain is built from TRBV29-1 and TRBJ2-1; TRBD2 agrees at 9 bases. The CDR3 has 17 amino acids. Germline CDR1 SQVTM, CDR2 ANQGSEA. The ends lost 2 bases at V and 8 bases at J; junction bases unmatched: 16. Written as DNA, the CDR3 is TGCAGCGTTGAATGGCCCCTGGCGCGGGAGGGCCCCGATGAGCAGTTCTTC. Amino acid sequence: CSVEWPLAREGPDEQFF.

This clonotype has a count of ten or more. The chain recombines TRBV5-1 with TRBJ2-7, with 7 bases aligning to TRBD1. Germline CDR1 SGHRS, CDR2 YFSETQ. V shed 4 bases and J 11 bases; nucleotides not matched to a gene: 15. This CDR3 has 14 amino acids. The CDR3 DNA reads TGCGCCAGCAGCCCCTGGGACAGCCGACCTACCGAGTACTTC. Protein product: CASSPWDSRPTEYF.

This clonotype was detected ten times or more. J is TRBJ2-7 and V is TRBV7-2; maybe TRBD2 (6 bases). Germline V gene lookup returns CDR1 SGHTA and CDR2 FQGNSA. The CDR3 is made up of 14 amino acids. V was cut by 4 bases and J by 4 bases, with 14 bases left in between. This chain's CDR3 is CASSYGDLGYEQYF. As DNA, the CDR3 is TGTGCCAGCAGCTATGGGGACTTGGGGTACGAGCAGTACTTC.

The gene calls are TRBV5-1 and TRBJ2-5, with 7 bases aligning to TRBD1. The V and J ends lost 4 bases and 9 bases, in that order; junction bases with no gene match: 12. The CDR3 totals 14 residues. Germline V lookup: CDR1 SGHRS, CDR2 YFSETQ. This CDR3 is CASSPNRGESPQYF. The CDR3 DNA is TGCGCCAGCAGCCCCAACAGGGGTGAGAGTCCCCAGTACTTC.

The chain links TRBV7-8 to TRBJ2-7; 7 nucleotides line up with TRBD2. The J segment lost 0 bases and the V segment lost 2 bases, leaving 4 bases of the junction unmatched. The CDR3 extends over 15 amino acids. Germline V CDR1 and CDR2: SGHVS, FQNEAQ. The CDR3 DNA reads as TGTGCCAGCAGCTTAAGGAGCGGGACCTCCTACGAGCAGTACTTC. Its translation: CASSLRSGTSYEQYF.

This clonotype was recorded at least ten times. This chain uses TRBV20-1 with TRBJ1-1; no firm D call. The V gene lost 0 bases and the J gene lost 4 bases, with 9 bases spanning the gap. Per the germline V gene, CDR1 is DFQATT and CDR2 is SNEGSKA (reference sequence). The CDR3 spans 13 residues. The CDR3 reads CSARDRYFTEAFF. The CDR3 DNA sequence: TGCAGTGCTAGAGATCGATATTTCACTGAAGCTTTCTTT.

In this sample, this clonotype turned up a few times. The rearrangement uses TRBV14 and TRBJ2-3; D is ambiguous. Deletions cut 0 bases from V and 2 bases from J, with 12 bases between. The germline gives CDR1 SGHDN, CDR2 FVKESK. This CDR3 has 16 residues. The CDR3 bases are TGTGCCAGCAGCCAAGATCTCGGCAGCTTCACAGATACGCAGTATTTT. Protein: CASSQDLGSFTDTQYF.

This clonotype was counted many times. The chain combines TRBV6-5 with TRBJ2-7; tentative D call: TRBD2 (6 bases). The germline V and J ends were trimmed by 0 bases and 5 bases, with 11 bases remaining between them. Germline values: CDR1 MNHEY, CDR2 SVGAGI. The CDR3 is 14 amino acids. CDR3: CASSYSAGRNEQYF. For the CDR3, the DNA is TGTGCCAGCAGTTACTCGGCAGGGAGGAACGAGCAGTACTTC.

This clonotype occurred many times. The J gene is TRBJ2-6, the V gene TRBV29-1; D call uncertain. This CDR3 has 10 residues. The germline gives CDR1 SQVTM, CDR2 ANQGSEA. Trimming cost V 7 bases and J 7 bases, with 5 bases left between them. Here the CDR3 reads CSALANVLTF. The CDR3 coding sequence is TGCAGCGCCCTTGCCAACGTCCTGACTTTC.

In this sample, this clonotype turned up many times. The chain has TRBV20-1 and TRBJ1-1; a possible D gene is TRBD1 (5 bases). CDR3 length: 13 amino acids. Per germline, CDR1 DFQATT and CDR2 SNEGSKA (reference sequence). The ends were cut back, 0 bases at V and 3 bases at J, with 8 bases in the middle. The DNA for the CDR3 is TGCAGTGCTAGAGAGGGACTGGACACTGAAGCTTTCTTT. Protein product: CSAREGLDTEAFF.

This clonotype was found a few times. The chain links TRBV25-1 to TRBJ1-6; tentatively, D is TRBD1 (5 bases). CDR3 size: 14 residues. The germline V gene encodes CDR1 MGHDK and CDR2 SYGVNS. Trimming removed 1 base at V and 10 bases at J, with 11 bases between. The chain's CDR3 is CASSEFRERSPLHF. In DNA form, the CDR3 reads TGTGCCAGCAGTGAATTCAGGGAGAGATCACCCCTCCACTTT.

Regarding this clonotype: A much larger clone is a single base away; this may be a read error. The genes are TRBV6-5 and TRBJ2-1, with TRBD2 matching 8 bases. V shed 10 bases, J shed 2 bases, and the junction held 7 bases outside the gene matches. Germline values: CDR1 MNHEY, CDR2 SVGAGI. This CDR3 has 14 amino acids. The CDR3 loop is CAIRTGGTYNEQFF. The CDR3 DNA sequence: TGTGCCATCCGAACGGGAGGGACCTACAATGAGCAGTTCTTC.

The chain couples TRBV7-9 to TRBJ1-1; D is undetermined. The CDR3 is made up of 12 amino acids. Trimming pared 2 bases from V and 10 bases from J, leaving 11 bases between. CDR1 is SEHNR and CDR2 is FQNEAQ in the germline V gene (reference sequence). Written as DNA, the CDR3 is TGTGCCAGCAGCTTAAACAAGTTAGGAGCTTTCTTT. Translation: CASSLNKLGAFF.

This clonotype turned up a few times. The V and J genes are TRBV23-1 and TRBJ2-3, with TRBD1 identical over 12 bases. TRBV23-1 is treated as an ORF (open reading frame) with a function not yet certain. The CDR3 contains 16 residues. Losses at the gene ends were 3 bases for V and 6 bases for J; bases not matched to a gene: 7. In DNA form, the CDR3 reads TGCGCCAGCAGTCACCGGGACAGGGGGCTTTTGGATACGCAGTATTTT. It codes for CASSHRDRGLLDTQYF.